A single sample gave rise to the 32 T cell receptor beta chains below, sequenced in a study of T cell clones after liver transplantation. Here immunoSEQ multiplex PCR was the method, and the copy in TCRdb shows in-frame clones only, minus some. Among some 120,000 clones, less than 95% were seen once, and the ten largest hold around 0.8%. The source was CD4+ T cells from blood, collected 12 months after liver transplant. These receptors were obtained from a human patient who received a liver transplant. Some T cells may arise from the graft donor.

V usage is TRBV30 and J usage is TRBJ2-5; no clear D gene. V lost 3 bases, J lost 1 base, and 6 bases lay in between. The germline gives CDR1 GTSNPN, CDR2 SVGIG (reference sequence). This CDR3 is built from 12 residues. The CDR3 DNA follows: TGTGCCTGGAGCGCTACCCAAGAGACCCAGTACTTC. Residues: CAWSATQETQYF.

The chain has TRBV7-9 and TRBJ1-1; no clear D. Trimming shortened V by 5 bases and J by 3 bases, and 10 bases separated the two germline ends. Per the germline V gene, CDR1 is SEHNR and CDR2 is FQNEAQ (reference sequence). This CDR3 has 13 amino acids. The CDR3 protein is CASSVVRDTEAFF. CDR3 in DNA: TGTGCCAGCAGCGTCGTCCGGGACACTGAAGCTTTCTTT.

This clone has more than one count but fewer than ten. The rearrangement uses TRBV5-1 and TRBJ2-1; tentative D call: TRBD2 (5 bases). Germline CDR1 SGHRS, CDR2 YFSETQ. Trimming cost V 6 bases and J 4 bases, with 11 bases left between them. The CDR3 is made up of 13 amino acids. The CDR3 bases are TGCGCCAGCACCGGACTTGTTTACAATGAGCAGTTCTTC. Residues: CASTGLVYNEQFF.

The DNA of the CDR3 is TGTGCCAGCAGTTTATTGGATTCGGGCAGGGAAGCTTTCTTT. Protein product: CASSLLDSGREAFF. V is TRBV28 and J is TRBJ1-1; D ambiguous. With 1 base removed from V and 8 bases from J, the gap between germline ends came to 14 bases. The CDR3 has 14 amino acids. CDR1 is MDHEN and CDR2 is SYDVKM in the germline V gene.

V gene TRBV28 combines with J gene TRBJ2-6; TRBD1 is a possible D gene (6 bases). CDR1 MDHEN and CDR2 SYDVKM come from the germline V gene. The CDR3 extends over 16 amino acids. Between the trimmed V and J ends, which lost 6 bases and 1 base, there was a span of 13 bases. For the CDR3, the DNA is TGTGCCAGCAGGCCAGGGGACACTTCTGGGGCCAACGTCCTGACTTTC. It encodes CASRPGDTSGANVLTF.

The sample holds one count of this clone. This chain joins TRBV7-2 and TRBJ1-1; D unresolved. The CDR3 covers 14 residues. Looked up from germline, CDR1 is SGHTA and CDR2 is FQGNSA. Between the trimmed V and J ends, which lost 0 bases and 1 base, there was a span of 6 bases. The CDR3 is CASSLAGGNTEAFF. In nucleotides, the CDR3 is TGTGCCAGCAGCTTAGCCGGAGGGAACACTGAAGCTTTCTTT.

The chain is built from TRBV28 and TRBJ1-4, with 7 bases matching TRBD1. Germline-derived CDR1 and CDR2 are MDHEN and SYDVKM. This CDR3 region has 13 residues. Germline trimming cut 9 bases from V and 5 bases from J; bases unmatched to any gene: 6. For the CDR3, the DNA is TGTGCCAGTTCCGGGACAGTGAATGAAAAACTGTTTTTT. This translates into CASSGTVNEKLFF.

The CDR3 DNA reads as TGTGCCAGCAGCGCACAGCAGAACACTGAAGCTTTCTTT. As protein: CASSAQQNTEAFF. The chain is built from TRBV9 and TRBJ1-1; D is uncertain. Germline values: CDR1 SGDLS, CDR2 YYNGEE. This CDR3 has 13 amino acids. V gave up 3 bases and J gave up 1 base, with 7 bases separating them.

This clone came up a few times. The chain combines TRBV2 with TRBJ1-1, with D unresolved. The V gene lost 2 bases and the J gene lost 0 bases, with 7 bases spanning the gap. CDR1 and CDR2 from the germline V gene are SNHLY and FYNNEI. The CDR3 is made up of 14 amino acids. Here the CDR3 reads CASSEYTMNTEAFF. CDR3 DNA sequence: TGTGCCAGCAGTGAATACACAATGAACACTGAAGCTTTCTTT.

The V call is TRBV30, the J call TRBJ1-4; the D is unclear. Germline CDR1 is GTSNPN and CDR2 is SVGIG (reference sequence). The CDR3 is 14 amino acids. Between the trimmed V and J ends, which lost 4 bases and 4 bases, there was a span of 13 bases. Here the CDR3 reads CAWNIQQLNEKLFF. As DNA, the CDR3 is TGTGCCTGGAATATTCAACAGCTTAATGAAAAACTGTTTTTT.

The gene calls are TRBV4-2 and TRBJ2-1; D tentatively fits TRBD1 or TRBD2 (5 bases each). V dropped 0 bases and J dropped 4 bases, with 22 bases sitting between them. The V gene's germline CDR1 is LGHNA and CDR2 YNFKEQ. This CDR3 has 19 residues. The CDR3 coding sequence is TGTGCCAGCAGCCAAGATCCAAGATCCGGGACGGAAAATTACAATGAGCAGTTCTTC. Amino acid sequence: CASSQDPRSGTENYNEQFF.

J is TRBJ1-2 and V is TRBV28; D remains ambiguous. The germline V gene has CDR1 MDHEN and CDR2 SYDVKM. V was pared by 2 bases and J by 5 bases, with 6 bases between. This CDR3 region has 12 residues. The CDR3 spells CASSLSEYGYTF. In nucleotides, the CDR3 is TGTGCCAGCAGTTTAAGCGAATATGGCTACACCTTC.

The chain links TRBV28 to TRBJ1-2; D gene ambiguous. Germline CDR1 reads MDHEN; CDR2 reads SYDVKM. The CDR3 is made up of 14 amino acids. The V gene lost 2 bases and the J gene lost 2 bases, with 9 bases spanning the gap. Here the CDR3 DNA reads TGTGCCAGCAGTTTACTACATGTAAACTATGGCTACACCTTC. Protein sequence: CASSLLHVNYGYTF.

The chain joins TRBV21-1 to TRBJ2-5. TRBV21-1 is annotated as a pseudogene. CDR3 size: 12 residues. CDR3 residues: CASPLLGETQYF. CDR3 nucleotide sequence: TGTGCCAGCCCATTATTGGGGGAGACCCAGTACTTC.

The rearrangement uses TRBV6-6 and TRBJ1-3, with D possibly matching TRBD1 (5 bases). Per germline, CDR1 MNHNY and CDR2 SVGAGI (reference sequence). The CDR3 totals 15 residues. Trimming removed 9 bases at V and 7 bases at J, with 22 bases between. The CDR3 sequence is CASRSGGDSGNTIYF. CDR3 nucleotides: TGTGCCAGTCGGTCGGGGGGAGACAGTGGGAACACCATATATTTT.

V is TRBV6-5 and J is TRBJ1-1; a possible D gene is TRBD1 (5 bases). Germline-derived CDR1 and CDR2 are MNHEY and SVGAGI. The CDR3 covers 14 residues. Trimming left V 2 bases short and J 4 bases short, with 11 bases between. This chain's CDR3 is CASSYRGRGTEAFF. CDR3 in DNA: TGTGCCAGCAGTTACAGGGGTCGGGGCACTGAAGCTTTCTTT.

This clone is a singleton in its sample. The V gene is TRBV6-5, the J gene TRBJ1-5; TRBD1 is a possible D gene (5 bases). The V and J ends lost 0 bases and 5 bases respectively, with 8 bases between them. Germline lookup yields CDR1 MNHEY and CDR2 SVGAGI. The CDR3 is made up of 14 amino acids. Here the CDR3 DNA reads TGTGCCAGCAGTTACTCCGGAGGGGATCAGCCCCAGCATTTT. Amino acid sequence: CASSYSGGDQPQHF.

V and J are TRBV27 and TRBJ2-5; TRBD2 aligns across 7 bases. V lost 3 bases and J lost 5; bases outside the gene matches: 9. CDR1 and CDR2 from the germline V gene are MNHEY and SMNVEV (reference sequence). The CDR3 is 15 amino acids. The CDR3 reads CASSFSGRAWETQYF. In DNA, the CDR3 is TGTGCCAGCAGTTTTTCAGGGAGGGCATGGGAGACCCAGTACTTC.

The chain links TRBV28 to TRBJ1-2; 10 bases are shared with TRBD1. This CDR3 region has 16 residues. Per germline, CDR1 MDHEN and CDR2 SYDVKM. With V trimmed by 5 bases and J by 5 bases, 11 bases remained unmatched. The CDR3 loop reads CASSVTRTGGGYGYTF. The DNA of the CDR3 is TGTGCCAGCAGTGTAACCCGGACAGGGGGTGGGTATGGCTACACCTTC.

Written as DNA, the CDR3 is TGCGCCAGCAGCTTGACTAGCGGGAGTATGGGTGAGCAGTTCTTC. Amino acid sequence: CASSLTSGSMGEQFF. The V and J genes are TRBV5-1 and TRBJ2-1; 11 bases fit TRBD2. Germline V gene lookup returns CDR1 SGHRS and CDR2 YFSETQ. The CDR3 is made up of 15 amino acids. V lost 1 base, J lost 9 bases, and 6 bases stayed unmatched.

V gene TRBV11-2 combines with J gene TRBJ1-1, with D perhaps matching TRBD1 (5 bases). CDR3 length equals 15 residues. The germline CDR1 and CDR2 sequences are SGHAT and FQNNGV. V was cut by 5 bases and J by 6 bases, with 19 bases left in between. CDR3 sequence reads: CASSRWDGRQAEAFF. The DNA of the CDR3 is TGTGCCAGCAGCAGATGGGACGGACGTCAGGCTGAAGCTTTCTTT.

This chain uses TRBV7-8 with TRBJ2-2; no reliable D call. Germline V gene lookup returns CDR1 SGHVS and CDR2 FQNEAQ. Trimming took 1 base from V and 8 from J, leaving 5 bases between them. This CDR3 is built from 12 residues. DNA of the CDR3: TGTGCCAGCAGCTTAGGAGTGGGGGAGCTGTTTTTT. This sequence encodes CASSLGVGELFF.

The chain has TRBV5-6 and TRBJ2-1; no clear D. This CDR3 comprises 16 residues. CDR1 and CDR2 from the germline V gene are SGHDT and YYEEEE. Trimming stripped 0 bases from V and 3 bases from J, with 13 bases between. Here the CDR3 reads CASSLELHPGYNEQFF. CDR3 DNA: TGTGCCAGCAGCTTGGAACTCCACCCCGGCTACAATGAGCAGTTCTTC.

The rearrangement uses TRBV4-2 and TRBJ2-3; 10 bases are a match to TRBD2. The CDR3 is 17 residues long. The trim removed 0 bases at V and 0 bases at J, leaving 3 bases unmatched. Germline V gene data show CDR1 as LGHNA and CDR2 as YNFKEQ. CDR3 in DNA: TGTGCCAGCAGCCAAGAGGGACTAGCGTGGAGCACAGATACGCAGTATTTT. It codes for CASSQEGLAWSTDTQYF.

V is TRBV28 and J is TRBJ1-4, with TRBD1 matching over 8 bases. Germline loops: CDR1 MDHEN, CDR2 SYDVKM. The CDR3 covers 17 residues. J gave up 8 bases and V 4 bases, and 15 bases lay outside the gene matches. The CDR3 is CASSSRGRGSSSEKLFF. The CDR3 DNA follows: TGTGCCAGCAGTTCCAGGGGGCGGGGTTCGTCTTCCGAAAAACTGTTTTTT.

This clone occurred once. The genes are TRBV6-1 and TRBJ1-5; 7 nucleotides line up with TRBD1. Trimming took 5 bases from V and 6 from J; bases not matched to a gene: 4. Germline V gene data show CDR1 as MNHNS and CDR2 as SASEGT. The CDR3 has 13 residues. In DNA, the CDR3 is TGTGCCAGCAGTTCAGGGGGTGGTCAGCCCCAGCATTTT. Translation gives CASSSGGGQPQHF.

The CDR3 is CASSWDRRSYEQYF. The CDR3 DNA follows: TGTGCCAGCAGTTGGGACAGGCGTTCCTACGAGCAGTACTTC. The chain combines TRBV5-8 with TRBJ2-7; 8 positions agree with TRBD1. This CDR3 contains 14 residues. The germline CDR1 and CDR2 sequences are SGHTS and YDEGEE. Trimming at V came to 5 bases and at J to 1 base, leaving 5 bases not matched to a gene.

The J gene is TRBJ2-1, the V gene TRBV9; 11 nucleotides agree with TRBD2. V was clipped by 4 bases and J by 6 bases; unmatched bases: 6. Looked up from germline, CDR1 is SGDLS and CDR2 is YYNGEE. There are 15 residues in the CDR3. The CDR3 here is CASSFTSGRSNEQFF. The DNA for the CDR3 is TGTGCCAGCAGCTTCACTAGCGGGAGAAGCAATGAGCAGTTCTTC.

This clone has a handful of counts. The chain carries TRBV5-4 and TRBJ2-3; 11 bases are shared with TRBD2. Germline values: CDR1 SGHNT, CDR2 YYREEE (reference sequence). The CDR3 covers 16 residues. Trimming removed 4 bases from V and 4 bases from J; junction bases left unmatched: 8. CDR3 in DNA: TGTGCCAGCAGCCGTCGGGTAGCGGGAGGGCCAGATACGCAGTATTTT. Protein: CASSRRVAGGPDTQYF.

The J gene is TRBJ2-1, the V gene TRBV27, with a tentative D call TRBD1 (5 bases). The CDR3 sequence is 14 residues long. The germline V and J ends were trimmed by 6 bases and 6 bases, with 15 bases remaining between them. CDR1 is MNHEY, CDR2 SMNVEV, per germline (reference sequence). DNA of the CDR3: TGTGCCAGCAGCGCTGACAGAAAGGGCAATGAGCAGTTCTTC. Amino acid sequence: CASSADRKGNEQFF.

The CDR3 DNA reads TGTGCTAGTGGCCCGGGAGGGCGTTCCTACGAGCAGTACTTC. Translating gives CASGPGGRSYEQYF. The chain recombines TRBV12-5 with TRBJ2-7; the match to TRBD2 covers 8 bases. V trimming: 6 bases; J trimming: 1 base; junction bases outside the gene matches: 5. CDR3 length: 14 amino acids. Germline V gene lookup returns CDR1 LGHNT and CDR2 FRNRAP.

The genes are TRBV4-3 and TRBJ2-2; 10 nucleotides match TRBD2. V lost 0 bases and J lost 4; bases outside the gene matches: 5. The CDR3 is made up of 17 amino acids. From germline, CDR1 is LGHNA and CDR2 YSLEER. In DNA, the CDR3 is TGCGCCAGCAGCCAAGATGGGACTAGCGATGGCACCGGGGAGCTGTTTTTT. Translation: CASSQDGTSDGTGELFF.